The TCR beta chain under discussion was sequenced for a study of T cells expressing NK-cell markers. Study as a whole: It was from sorted CD3+CD56+NKG2C+, CD3+CD56+NKG2C- and CD3+CD56-NKG2C+ T cells that TCR beta repertoires came. Sequenced donors, eight in total, included seven who were HCMV-seropositive and one who was seronegative.

Study-level findings and limits: As a fraction of CD8+ T cells, dominant NKG2C+ clonotypes reached about 1.0-7.5% in more than five donors.

For this clonotype: What it binds is not known.

Germline V CDR1 and CDR2: SGHRS, YFSETQ. The CDR3 is 17 residues long. No DNA is given; TCRdb re-called the 5' RACE reads and lists each CDR3 protein once. The sample table sets out about 460,000 distinct CDR3 sequences. The chain is built from TRBV5-1 and TRBJ2-1; TCRdb's D call of TRBD2 is untestable without DNA. This TCR derives from a woman aged 45 to 65 in good health. The sequenced sample was blood T cells: a sorted CD56 or NKG2C T cell subset, CD4+ or CD8+ T cells, or bulk PBMC T cells (not recorded which). CDR3 residues: CASSLSPGTSGRIEQFF.